A single TCR beta chain is shown here with its context. The antigen this receptor binds is unknown. The input lacks base qualities; no much larger clone sits a single base away. The entry originates in a study of Tregs in tolerant kidney transplant recipients (dated by TCRdb to about 2019). Context from the whole study: The study used TCRbeta sequencing to identify donor-specific regulatory T cells before combined kidney and bone marrow transplantation, then tracked those cells after transplant. TCRbeta repertoire sequencing was used in a few healthy controls to compare several ways of expanding Tregs specific for an allogeneic donor. What the work shows at the level of the full study, not this receptor alone: Expanding Tregs with activated donor B cells appeared to identify the most biologically relevant and donor-specific TCRbeta repertoire. Because the study included only a small number of patients, the results must be confirmed in larger populations and under other immunosuppression protocols. Biological reproducibility was not directly assessed, although technical replication error appeared to be minimal.

Inclusive of the bounding cysteine and phenylalanine, the CDR3 is 12 residues long. Of the read, only the CDR3 DNA is kept; its 36 bases are in frame from base 1. The V end loses 3 bases and the J end loses 5 bases, and a stretch of 6 bases separates them. CDR1 and CDR2 are drawn from the germline V gene (reference sequence): SEHNR, FQNEAQ. Genomic DNA was extracted from sorted cells with the QIAGEN DNeasy Blood and Tissue Kit for TCRbeta CDR3 sequencing. Through immunoSEQ, high-throughput TCRbeta CDR3 sequencing was done commercially, including PCR amplification with internal controls and bias correction. From the authors' description of their analysis: A unique productive TCRbeta sequence was defined by the CDR3 nucleotide sequence when primers matched, and otherwise by the CDR3 amino acid sequence together with the Vbeta and Jbeta genes. Sorting error was corrected by removing sequences shared between sorted populations at a frequency ratio of 2:1 or less, and the remaining shared sequences were assigned to the higher population. A sequence counted as donor-reactive if, in CFSE-low cells, the sequence had a frequency of at least 0.01% and was expanded at least 5-fold compared with unstimulated cells. Repertoire divergence was quantified by Jensen-Shannon divergence using the top 100 TCRbeta sequences ranked by frequency. For any sample with multiple sequencing runs, sorting error was corrected in each run separately before the runs were pooled. As stored in TCRdb, this immuneACCESS dataset retains in-frame rearrangements with V and J assigned. A fraction of the clones does not appear; measured against another copy, unresolved V genes explain less than half of the discrepancy, and the remainder lacks a known reason. V and J calls and clone size are those listed in that table; D and trimming were worked out from the DNA. The sample table shows around 50,000 clones, and over 70% are seen once. In total, the top ten clones hold approximately 4.7% of the sample.

Unstimulated Tregs (CD4+CD25+CD127-), CD4+ non-Tregs (CD4+CD25-), CD4 and CD8 cells were FACS-sorted from thawed PBMCs. Blood from healthy controls was obtained either as purchased buffy coats or from healthy volunteers. Healthy control blood was separated into PBMCs by Ficoll density gradient and cryopreserved, and patient PBMCs were collected both before and after transplant. Sequences were obtained from CD4+ T cells from blood. This clonotype was sampled from a human donor in good health. Recombination joined TRBV7-9 with TRBJ2-3, with the D gene uncertain. The CDR3 in this case is CASSFPVDTQYF. The nucleotides are TGTGCCAGCAGCTTCCCTGTAGATACGCAGTATTTT.